The following is a T cell receptor beta chain sequence with its context. This record belongs to a study of shared T cell receptors in the human thymus. Clones were read by immunoSEQ multiplex PCR, and TCRdb kept only the in-frame ones, dropping some. The data show hundreds of thousands of clones, roughly 90% seen once. V shed 4 bases and J shed 0 bases, with 14 bases lying between them. The CDR3 is 16 residues long. Germline V gene data show CDR1 as MGHRA and CDR2 as YSYEKL. These same data were also listed under a study on human thymus T cells.

The sequencing sample was made of thymocytes. This rearrangement joins TRBV4-1 to TRBJ2-3; perhaps TRBD2 as D (6 bases). The sequence derives from a boy less than two years old with a congenital heart defect. In nucleotides, the CDR3 is TGCGCCAGCAGCCCCACTAGCAGCGGAAGCACAGATACGCAGTATTTT. As protein: CASSPTSSGSTDTQYF.